The present TCR beta chain was sequenced within a study of CD4 T cells in lung cancer (dated by TCRdb to about 2019). In terms of the full investigation: In the study, blood T cells of NSCLC patients were screened for responses to candidate mutation-encoded neoepitopes, and neoantigen-specific CD4+ T-cell clones and TCRs were isolated. A few patients undergoing curative-intent resections for stage I-III non-small cell lung cancer provided the tumor and non-adjacent lung tissue. The resected patients had lung adenocarcinoma or squamous cell carcinoma, were aged 60 to 69 at blood donation, and mostly were former smokers. Treatments received by the patients before blood donation included platinum chemotherapy, and some patients received nivolumab or pembrolizumab. TCRB deep sequencing tracked the frequency of neoantigen-specific clonotypes in tumor resections, non-adjacent lung and cultured T-cell products.

The library was produced with the immunoSEQ multiplex PCR assay. Qiagen DNeasy or QIAamp micro DNA kits were used to isolate DNA, and the Adaptive Biotechnology human TCRB sequencing kit was used to sequence TCRB. TCRB libraries were sequenced on an Illumina MiSeq. The original pipeline was this. TCRB sequence data were analyzed using the kit provider's software, and tumor enrichment of clonotype templates was assessed with Fisher's exact test. TCRdb retrieved this table from immuneACCESS and kept in-frame rearrangements only. Not all clones are present; in checked studies, unresolved V genes account for under half, and no reason is known for the remainder. D and trimming come from the DNA, and the V and J calls and clone size come from that table. This sample gives around 11,000 clones in total; over 50% of them show up just once. Jointly, the top ten make up 15% of the sample. Non-adjacent lung tissue was taken as far as possible from the malignant lesion, at least 3 cm away, from the same resection.

Study-wide conclusions, independent of this receptor: Some responses derived from blood might reflect in vitro priming of naive T cells or cross-reactivity instead of memory responses to the cancer.

Worth noting for this clone: It lacks a known antigen. No base-level quality is on record; no much larger clone is a single base apart.

Relative to germline, V is 5 bases shorter and J is 0 bases shorter, with 8 bases between their ends. The CDR3 contains 14 residues, cysteine and phenylalanine counted. Only the CDR3 DNA stays, 42 bases, in frame from base 1. From a lookup of the germline V gene, CDR1 and CDR2 are MNHEY and SVGAGI. The specimen sequenced was normal lung tissue taken away from the tumor. The chain was built from TRBV6-5 and TRBJ1-3, with the D gene not confidently named. The sequence derives from a man aged 55-75 years with non-small cell lung cancer. The DNA reads as follows: TGTGCCAGCAGTGAACGGTTCTCTGGAAACACCATATATTTT. The resulting protein is CASSERFSGNTIYF.